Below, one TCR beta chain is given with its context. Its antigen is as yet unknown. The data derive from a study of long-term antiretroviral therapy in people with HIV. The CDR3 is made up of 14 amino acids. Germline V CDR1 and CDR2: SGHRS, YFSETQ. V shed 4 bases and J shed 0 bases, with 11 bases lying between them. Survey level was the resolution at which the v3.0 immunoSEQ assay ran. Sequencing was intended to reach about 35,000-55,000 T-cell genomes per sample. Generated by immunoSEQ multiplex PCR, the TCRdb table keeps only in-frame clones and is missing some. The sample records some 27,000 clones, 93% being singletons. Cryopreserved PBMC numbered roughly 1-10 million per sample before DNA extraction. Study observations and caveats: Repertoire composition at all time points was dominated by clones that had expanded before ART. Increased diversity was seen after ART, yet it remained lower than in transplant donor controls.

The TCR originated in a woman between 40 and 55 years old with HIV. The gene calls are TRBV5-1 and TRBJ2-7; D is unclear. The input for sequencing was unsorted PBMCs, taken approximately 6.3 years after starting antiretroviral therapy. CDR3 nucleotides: TGCGCCAGCAGCAAAGAGGTTCCCTCCTACGAGCAGTACTTC. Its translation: CASSKEVPSYEQYF. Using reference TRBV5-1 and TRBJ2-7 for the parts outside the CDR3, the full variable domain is KAGVTQTPRYLIKTRGQQVTLSCSPISGHRSVSWYQQTPGQGLQFLFEYFSETQRNKGNFPGRFSGRQFSNSRSEMNVSTLELGDSALYLCASSKEVPSYEQYFGPGTRLTVT.